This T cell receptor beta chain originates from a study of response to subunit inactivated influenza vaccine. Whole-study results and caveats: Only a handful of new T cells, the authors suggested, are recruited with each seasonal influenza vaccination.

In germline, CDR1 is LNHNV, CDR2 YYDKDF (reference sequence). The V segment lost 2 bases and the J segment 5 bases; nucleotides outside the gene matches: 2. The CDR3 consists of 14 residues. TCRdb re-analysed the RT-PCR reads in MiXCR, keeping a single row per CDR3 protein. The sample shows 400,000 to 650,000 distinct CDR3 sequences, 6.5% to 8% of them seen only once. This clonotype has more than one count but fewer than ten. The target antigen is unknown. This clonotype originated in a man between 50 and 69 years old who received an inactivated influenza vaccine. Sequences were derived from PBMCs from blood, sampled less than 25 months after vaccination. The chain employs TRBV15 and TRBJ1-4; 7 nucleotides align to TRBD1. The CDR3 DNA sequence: TGTGCCACCAGCAGACGGGACAGCAATGAAAAACTGTTTTTT. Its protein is CATSRRDSNEKLFF.